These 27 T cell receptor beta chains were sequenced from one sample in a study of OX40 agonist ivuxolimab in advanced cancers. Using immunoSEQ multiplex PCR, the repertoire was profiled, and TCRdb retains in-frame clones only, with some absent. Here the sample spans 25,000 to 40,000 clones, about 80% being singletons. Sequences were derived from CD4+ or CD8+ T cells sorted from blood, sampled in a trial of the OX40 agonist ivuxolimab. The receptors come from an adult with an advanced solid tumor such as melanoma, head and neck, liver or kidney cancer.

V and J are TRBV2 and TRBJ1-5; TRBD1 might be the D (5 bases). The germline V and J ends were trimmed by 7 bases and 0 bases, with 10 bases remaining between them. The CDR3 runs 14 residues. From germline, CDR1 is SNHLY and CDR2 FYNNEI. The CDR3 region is CASTGESSNQPQHF. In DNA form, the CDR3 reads TGTGCCAGCACGGGGGAGAGTAGCAATCAGCCCCAGCATTTT.

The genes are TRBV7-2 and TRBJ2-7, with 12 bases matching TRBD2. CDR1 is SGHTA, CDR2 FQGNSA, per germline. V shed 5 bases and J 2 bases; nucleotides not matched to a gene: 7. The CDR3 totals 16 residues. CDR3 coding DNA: TGTGCCAGCAGCCAGGGACTAGCGGGTCCCCCCTACGAGCAGTACTTC. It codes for CASSQGLAGPPYEQYF.

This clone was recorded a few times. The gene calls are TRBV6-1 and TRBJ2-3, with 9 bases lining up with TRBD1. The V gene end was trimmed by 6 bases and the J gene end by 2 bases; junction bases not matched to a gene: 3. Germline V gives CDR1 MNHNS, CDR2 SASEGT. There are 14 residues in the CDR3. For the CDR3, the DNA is TGTGCCAGCAGGCGGGACAGGGTCACAGATACGCAGTATTTT. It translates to CASRRDRVTDTQYF.

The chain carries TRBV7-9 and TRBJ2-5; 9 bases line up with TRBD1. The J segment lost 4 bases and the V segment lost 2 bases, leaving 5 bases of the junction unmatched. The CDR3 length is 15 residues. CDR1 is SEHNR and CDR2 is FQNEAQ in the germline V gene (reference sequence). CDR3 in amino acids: CASSLHRDRAETQYF. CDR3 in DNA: TGTGCCAGCAGCTTACACCGGGACAGGGCAGAGACCCAGTACTTC.

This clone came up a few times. CDR3 coding DNA: TGTGCCAGCTCGGGGGTACAGGGCACGGACTATGGCTACACCTTC. This encodes CASSGVQGTDYGYTF. The chain uses TRBV6-1 and TRBJ1-2, with D perhaps TRBD1 (6 bases). The CDR3 loop spans 15 amino acids. Deletions cut 8 bases from V and 3 bases from J, with 19 bases between. In germline, CDR1 is MNHNS, CDR2 SASEGT.

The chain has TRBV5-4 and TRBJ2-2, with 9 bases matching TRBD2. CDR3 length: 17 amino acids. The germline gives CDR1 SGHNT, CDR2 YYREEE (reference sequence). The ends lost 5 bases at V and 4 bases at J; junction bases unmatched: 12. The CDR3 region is CASSPGLAGVATGELFF. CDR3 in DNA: TGTGCCAGCAGTCCGGGACTAGCTGGGGTGGCCACCGGGGAGCTGTTTTTT.

CDR3 in DNA: TGTGCCAGCAGTGTGCTACAGGGAAATGAGGGCTACACCTTC. Translated, it gives CASSVLQGNEGYTF. This chain joins TRBV27 and TRBJ1-2; a weak D match, TRBD1 (6 bases). Germline V gene data show CDR1 as MNHEY and CDR2 as SMNVEV (reference sequence). V lost 5 bases, J lost 8 bases, and 18 bases lay in between. The CDR3 extends over 14 amino acids.

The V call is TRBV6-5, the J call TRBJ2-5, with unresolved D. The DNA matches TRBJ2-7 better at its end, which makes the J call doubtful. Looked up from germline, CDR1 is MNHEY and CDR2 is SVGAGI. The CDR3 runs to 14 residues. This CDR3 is CASSYRVPTYEQYF. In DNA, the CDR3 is TGTGCCAGCAGTTACAGGGTGCCTACTTACGAGCAGTACTTC.

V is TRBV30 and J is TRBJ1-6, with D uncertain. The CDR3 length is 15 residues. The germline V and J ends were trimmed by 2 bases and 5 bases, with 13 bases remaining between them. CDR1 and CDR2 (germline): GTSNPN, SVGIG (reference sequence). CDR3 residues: CAWSPRAGHNSPLHF. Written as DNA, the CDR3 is TGTGCCTGGAGTCCTCGGGCCGGCCATAATTCACCCCTCCACTTT.

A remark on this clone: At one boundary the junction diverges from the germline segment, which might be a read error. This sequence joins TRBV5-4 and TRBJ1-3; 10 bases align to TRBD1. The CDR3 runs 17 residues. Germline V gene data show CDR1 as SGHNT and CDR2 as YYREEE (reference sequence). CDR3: CASSLRTGGSSGNAIYF. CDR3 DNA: TGTGCCAGCAGCCTCCGGACAGGGGGATCCTCTGGAAACGCCATATATTTT.

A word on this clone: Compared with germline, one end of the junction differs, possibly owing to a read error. CDR3 in DNA: TGTGCCAGCAGCTTATATGCGGCCAAAAACATTCAGTACTTC. This gives the protein CASSLYAAKNIQYF. The chain uses TRBV28 and TRBJ2-4, with D unclear. The CDR3 is 14 residues long. Germline V gene lookup returns CDR1 MDHEN and CDR2 SYDVKM.

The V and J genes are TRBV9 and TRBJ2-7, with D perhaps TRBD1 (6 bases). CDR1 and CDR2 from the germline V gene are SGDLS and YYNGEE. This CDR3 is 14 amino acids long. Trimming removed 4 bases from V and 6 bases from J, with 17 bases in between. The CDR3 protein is CASSLAGTKTEQYF. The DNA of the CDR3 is TGTGCCAGCAGCTTAGCCGGGACAAAAACCGAGCAGTACTTC.

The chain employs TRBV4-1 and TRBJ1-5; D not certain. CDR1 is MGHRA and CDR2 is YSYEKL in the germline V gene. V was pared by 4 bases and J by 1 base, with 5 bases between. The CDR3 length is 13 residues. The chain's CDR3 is CASSPLSNQPQHF. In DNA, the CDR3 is TGCGCCAGCAGCCCCCTCAGCAATCAGCCCCAGCATTTT.

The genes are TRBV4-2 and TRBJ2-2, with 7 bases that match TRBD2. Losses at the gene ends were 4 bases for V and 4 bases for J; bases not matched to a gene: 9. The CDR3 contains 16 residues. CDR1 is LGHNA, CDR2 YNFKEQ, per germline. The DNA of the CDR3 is TGTGCCAGCAGCCCCCCGGCGGGAGCGGTCACCGGGGAGCTGTTTTTT. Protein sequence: CASSPPAGAVTGELFF.

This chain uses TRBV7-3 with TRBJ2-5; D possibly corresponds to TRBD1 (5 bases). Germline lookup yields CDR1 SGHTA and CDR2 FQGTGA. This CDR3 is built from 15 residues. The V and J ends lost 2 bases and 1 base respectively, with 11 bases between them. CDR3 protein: CASSLFIGAQETQYF. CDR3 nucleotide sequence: TGTGCCAGCAGCTTATTTATAGGGGCCCAAGAGACCCAGTACTTC.

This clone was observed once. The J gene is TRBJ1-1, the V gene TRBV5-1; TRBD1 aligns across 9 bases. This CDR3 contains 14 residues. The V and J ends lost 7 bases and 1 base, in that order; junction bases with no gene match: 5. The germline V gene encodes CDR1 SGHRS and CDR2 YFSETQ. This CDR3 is CASGMDRGNTEAFF. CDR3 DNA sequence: TGCGCCAGCGGAATGGACAGGGGGAACACTGAAGCTTTCTTT. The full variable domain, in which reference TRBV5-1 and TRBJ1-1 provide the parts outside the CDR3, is KAGVTQTPRYLIKTRGQQVTLSCSPISGHRSVSWYQQTPGQGLQFLFEYFSETQRNKGNFPGRFSGRQFSNSRSEMNVSTLELGDSALYLCASGMDRGNTEAFFGQGTRLTVV.

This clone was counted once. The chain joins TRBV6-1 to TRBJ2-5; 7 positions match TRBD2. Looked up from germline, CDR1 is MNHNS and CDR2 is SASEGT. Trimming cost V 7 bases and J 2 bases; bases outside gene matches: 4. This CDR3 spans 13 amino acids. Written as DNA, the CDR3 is TGTGCCAGCACCCCGGGGGGACAAGAGACCCAGTACTTC. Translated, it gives CASTPGGQETQYF.

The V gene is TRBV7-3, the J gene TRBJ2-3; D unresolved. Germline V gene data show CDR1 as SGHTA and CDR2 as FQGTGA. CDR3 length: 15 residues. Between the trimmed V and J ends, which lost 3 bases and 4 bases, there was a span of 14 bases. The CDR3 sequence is CASSLAGGRADTQYF. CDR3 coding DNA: TGTGCCAGCAGCTTGGCTGGCGGTCGGGCAGATACGCAGTATTTT.

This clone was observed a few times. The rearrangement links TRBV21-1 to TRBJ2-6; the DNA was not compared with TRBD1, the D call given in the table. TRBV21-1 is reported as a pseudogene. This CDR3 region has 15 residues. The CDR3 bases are TGTGCCAGCAGCAAACAGGGGGCTGGGGCCAACGTCCTGACTTTC. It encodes CASSKQGAGANVLTF.

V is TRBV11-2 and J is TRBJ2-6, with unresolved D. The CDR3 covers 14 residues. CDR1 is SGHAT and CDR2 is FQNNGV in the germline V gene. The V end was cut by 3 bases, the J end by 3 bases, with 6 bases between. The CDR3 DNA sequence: TGTGCCAGCAGCTTGACGGGTGGGGCCAACGTCCTGACTTTC. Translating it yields CASSLTGGANVLTF.

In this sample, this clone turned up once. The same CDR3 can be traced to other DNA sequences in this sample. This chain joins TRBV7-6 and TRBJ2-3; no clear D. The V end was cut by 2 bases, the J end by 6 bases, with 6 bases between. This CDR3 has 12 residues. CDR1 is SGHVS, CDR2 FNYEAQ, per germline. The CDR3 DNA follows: TGTGCCAGCAGCTTAACTCCCGATACGCAGTATTTT. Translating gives CASSLTPDTQYF.

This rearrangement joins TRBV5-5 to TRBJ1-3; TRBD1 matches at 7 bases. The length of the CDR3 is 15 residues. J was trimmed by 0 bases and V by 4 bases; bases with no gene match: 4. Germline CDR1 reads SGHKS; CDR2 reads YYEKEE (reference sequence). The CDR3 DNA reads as TGTGCCAGCAGCCTACAGGGGTACTCTGGAAACACCATATATTTT. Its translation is CASSLQGYSGNTIYF.

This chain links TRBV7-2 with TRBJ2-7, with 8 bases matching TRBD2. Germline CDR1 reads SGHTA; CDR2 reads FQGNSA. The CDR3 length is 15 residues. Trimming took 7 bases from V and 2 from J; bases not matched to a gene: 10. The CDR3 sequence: CASNQGTSGPYEQYF. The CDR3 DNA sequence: TGTGCCAGCAACCAAGGAACTAGCGGTCCCTACGAGCAGTACTTC.

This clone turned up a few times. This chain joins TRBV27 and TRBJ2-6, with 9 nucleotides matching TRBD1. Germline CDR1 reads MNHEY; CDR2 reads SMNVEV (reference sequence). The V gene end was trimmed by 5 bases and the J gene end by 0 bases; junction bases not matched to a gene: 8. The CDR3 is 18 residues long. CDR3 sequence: CASSGWTGDFSGANVLTF. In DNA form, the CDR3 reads TGTGCCAGCAGTGGGTGGACAGGGGACTTCTCTGGGGCCAACGTCCTGACTTTC.

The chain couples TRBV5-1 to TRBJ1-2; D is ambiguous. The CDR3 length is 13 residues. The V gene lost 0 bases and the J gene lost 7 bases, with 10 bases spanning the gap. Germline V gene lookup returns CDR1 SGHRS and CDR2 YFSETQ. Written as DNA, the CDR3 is TGCGCCAGCAGCTTGGGGGGTTCTGCTGGCTACACCTTC. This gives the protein CASSLGGSAGYTF.

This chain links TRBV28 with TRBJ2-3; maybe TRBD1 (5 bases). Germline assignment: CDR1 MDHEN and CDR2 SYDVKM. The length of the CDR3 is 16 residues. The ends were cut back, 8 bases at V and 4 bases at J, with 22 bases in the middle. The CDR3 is CASRTTGSKGADTQYF. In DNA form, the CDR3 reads TGTGCCAGCCGCACCACAGGTTCGAAGGGTGCAGATACGCAGTATTTT.

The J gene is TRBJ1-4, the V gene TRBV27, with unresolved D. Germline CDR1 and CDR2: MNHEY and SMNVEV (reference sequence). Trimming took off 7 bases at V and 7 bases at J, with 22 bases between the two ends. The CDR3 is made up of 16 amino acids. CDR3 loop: CASTTRLLKAGEKLFF. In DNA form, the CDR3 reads TGTGCCAGCACCACCCGCCTCTTGAAAGCAGGTGAAAAACTGTTTTTT.